The 28 T cell receptor beta chains presented below share a single source sample, sequenced in a study of early T cells in non-severe SARS-CoV-2 infection. TCRdb recomputed calls from the 5' RACE reads with MiXCR, one row per CDR3 protein. The repertoire holds 75,000 to 80,000 distinct CDR3 sequences, 15% to 18% seen once, with 9.5% to 15% in the top ten. Source material: whole blood. These receptors originate from an adult who was a healthcare worker with PCR-confirmed SARS-CoV-2 infection or an uninfected control (not recorded which).

This clonotype was seen many times. The V and J genes are TRBV20-1 and TRBJ1-4, with 10 bases aligning to TRBD1. Germline loops: CDR1 DFQATT, CDR2 SNEGSKA (reference sequence). The CDR3 is 14 residues long. Trimming cost V 1 base and J 7 bases; bases outside gene matches: 3. This CDR3 is CSARGQGASEKLFF. CDR3 bases: TGCAGTGCTAGAGGACAGGGGGCAAGTGAAAAACTGTTTTTT.

The V call is TRBV7-3, the J call TRBJ1-1; D is undetermined. The length of the CDR3 is 15 residues. V was clipped by 0 bases and J by 0 bases, with 8 bases between them. Germline loops: CDR1 SGHTA, CDR2 FQGTGA. The CDR3 DNA follows: TGTGCCAGCAGCTTAACTGGGCGTATGAACACTGAAGCTTTCTTT. Protein product: CASSLTGRMNTEAFF.

Only a few counts were recorded for this clonotype. V usage is TRBV4-1 and J usage is TRBJ1-1, with D hard to call. Trimming took 0 bases from V and 3 from J, leaving 5 bases between them. Looked up from germline, CDR1 is MGHRA and CDR2 is YSYEKL. The CDR3 runs to 13 residues. This CDR3 reads CASSQDIDTEAFF. The CDR3, as DNA: TGCGCCAGCAGCCAAGATATAGACACTGAAGCTTTCTTT.

This clonotype was found many times. The chain uses TRBV12-3 or TRBV12-4 and TRBJ1-2; maybe TRBD1 (6 bases). V lost 6 bases to trimming and J lost 6 bases, with 11 bases between them. The CDR3 spans 12 residues. CDR3 residues: CASSRDTDGYTF. The CDR3, as DNA: TGTGCCAGCAGCCGGGACACGGATGGCTACACCTTC.

Only a few counts were recorded for this clonotype. This sequence joins TRBV3-1 and TRBJ1-1; D may be TRBD1 (5 bases). The germline V and J ends were trimmed by 11 bases and 1 base, with 20 bases remaining between them. Germline lookup yields CDR1 LGHDT and CDR2 YNNKEL (reference sequence). The CDR3 is made up of 15 amino acids. The CDR3 DNA reads TGTGCCGCAAGGGACGGCCCCTCATCGAACACTGAAGCTTTCTTT. This encodes CAARDGPSSNTEAFF.

The chain uses TRBV19 and TRBJ1-2; D perhaps matches TRBD1 (6 bases). CDR1 LNHDA and CDR2 SQIVND come from the germline V gene (reference sequence). CDR3 length: 13 residues. Trimming cost V 3 bases and J 7 bases, with 12 bases left between them. CDR3 in amino acids: CASSIGQTGGYTF. For the CDR3, the DNA is TGTGCCAGTAGTATCGGACAGACAGGTGGCTACACCTTC.

The V call is TRBV12-3 or TRBV12-4, the J call TRBJ1-2, with D unresolved. The CDR3 has 12 amino acids. V lost 6 bases and J 8 bases, leaving 13 bases between the germline ends. For the CDR3, the DNA is TGTGCCAGCAGCCCCCCGTGGTACGGCTACACCTTC. It is translated as CASSPPWYGYTF.

The chain combines TRBV6-1 with TRBJ2-7; perhaps TRBD1 as D (6 bases). Germline values: CDR1 MNHNS, CDR2 SASEGT. Trimming cost V 0 bases and J 3 bases, with 15 bases left between them. This CDR3 has 16 amino acids. This CDR3 reads CASSEASWDNSYEQYF. CDR3 sequence (DNA): TGTGCCAGCAGTGAAGCCAGTTGGGACAATAGCTACGAGCAGTACTTC.

This clonotype has only a few counts. This chain uses TRBV18 with TRBJ2-7; no reliable D call. Germline V gives CDR1 KGHSH, CDR2 LQKENI. The V and J ends lost 0 bases and 2 bases respectively, with 8 bases between them. The CDR3 is 14 amino acids. The CDR3, as DNA: TGTGCCAGCTCACCACCGATTCGGCCCTACGAGCAGTACTTC. This translates into CASSPPIRPYEQYF.

This clonotype was seen repeatedly, ten times or more. The rearrangement joins TRBV20-1 to TRBJ1-1; D unresolved. Trimming pared 5 bases from V and 4 bases from J, leaving 14 bases between. Germline-derived CDR1 and CDR2 are DFQATT and SNEGSKA (reference sequence). CDR3 length: 13 amino acids. The CDR3 DNA follows: TGCAGTGCTTTCGACAAGGCGGGCACTGAAGCTTTCTTT. Protein product: CSAFDKAGTEAFF.

This clonotype was recorded at least ten times. Germline and junction disagree at one end, which may indicate a read error. The V call is TRBV11-2, the J call TRBJ2-1; 9 bases line up with TRBD1. The germline V gene has CDR1 SGHAT and CDR2 FQNNGV. The CDR3 has 14 residues. The CDR3 here is CASTLWDRDNEQFF. For the CDR3, the DNA is TGTGCCAGCACCTTATGGGACAGGGACAATGAGCAGTTCTTC.

This rearrangement joins TRBV4-2 to TRBJ2-1; unclear D gene. There are 16 residues in the CDR3. V was cut by 1 base and J by 0 bases, with 10 bases left in between. CDR1 and CDR2 from the germline V gene are LGHNA and YNFKEQ. In nucleotides, the CDR3 is TGTGCCAGCAGCCAAGGTCGAGTGAGCTCCTACAATGAGCAGTTCTTC. Translated, it gives CASSQGRVSSYNEQFF.

Concerning this clonotype itself: Being one base from a much bigger clone, this may be a read error. CDR3 amino acids: CPSSLEGSHITDTQYF. CDR3 DNA: TGTCCCAGCAGCTTAGAGGGGTCTCACATCACAGATACGCAGTATTTT. This sequence joins TRBV7-6 and TRBJ2-3, with D tentatively TRBD1 or TRBD2 (5 bases each). This CDR3 spans 16 amino acids. Germline CDR1 and CDR2: SGHVS and FNYEAQ. Combining the CDR3 with reference TRBV7-6 and TRBJ2-3 gives the whole variable domain GAGVSQSPRYKVTKRGQDVALRCDPISGHVSLYWYRQALGQGPEFLTYFNYEAQQDKSGLPNDRFSAERPEGSISTLTIQRTEQRDSAMYRCPSSLEGSHITDTQYFGPGTRLTVL.

The J gene is TRBJ2-5, the V gene TRBV6-1; 7 bases line up with TRBD1. Germline-derived CDR1 and CDR2 are MNHNS and SASEGT. With V trimmed by 4 bases and J by 5 bases, 4 bases remained unmatched. This CDR3 region has 13 residues. This CDR3 is CASSGQGYETQYF. CDR3 nucleotides: TGTGCCAGCAGTGGACAGGGATACGAGACCCAGTACTTC.

This chain links TRBV29-1 with TRBJ2-5; 7 positions agree with TRBD1. The CDR3 sequence is 12 residues long. The germline V gene encodes CDR1 SQVTM and CDR2 ANQGSEA. V was clipped by 8 bases and J by 5 bases; unmatched bases: 8. This CDR3 reads CSYTRQGETQYF. Written as DNA, the CDR3 is TGCAGCTACACTCGACAGGGTGAGACCCAGTACTTC.

The table lists this clonotype with a few counts. V usage is TRBV3-1 and J usage is TRBJ2-5, with D unclear. The germline CDR1 and CDR2 sequences are LGHDT and YNNKEL (reference sequence). V was clipped by 3 bases and J by 5 bases, with 13 bases between them. The CDR3 runs to 14 residues. The CDR3: CASSHRAIHETQYF. CDR3 nucleotides: TGTGCCAGCAGCCATCGGGCTATCCACGAGACCCAGTACTTC.

This clonotype showed up just a few times. The chain recombines TRBV7-9 with TRBJ2-1; TRBD2 matches at 11 bases. Germline V CDR1 and CDR2: SEHNR, FQNEAQ (reference sequence). V shed 4 bases and J 0 bases; nucleotides not matched to a gene: 11. The CDR3 loop spans 19 amino acids. CDR3 coding DNA: TGTGCCAGCAGCTCTCTAGCGGGGGGAGAAATCAGCTCCTACAATGAGCAGTTCTTC. Translating gives CASSSLAGGEISSYNEQFF.

The chain joins TRBV7-9 to TRBJ2-7; the match to TRBD1 covers 9 bases. V gave up 6 bases and J gave up 2 bases; unmatched junction bases: 8. The CDR3 consists of 15 residues. CDR1 SEHNR and CDR2 FQNEAQ come from the germline V gene (reference sequence). The CDR3 nucleotides read TGTGCCAGCAGTGCAACAGGGGGCCCCCCCTACGAGCAGTACTTC. As protein: CASSATGGPPYEQYF. The whole variable domain, remainder taken from reference TRBV7-9 and TRBJ2-7, is DTGVSQNPRHKITKRGQNVTFRCDPISEHNRLYWYRQTLGQGPEFLTYFQNEAQLEKSRLLSDRFSAERPKGSFSTLEIQRTEQGDSAMYLCASSATGGPPYEQYFGPGTRLTVT.

This clonotype occurred a few times. This sequence joins TRBV30 and TRBJ2-5, with 7 bases aligning to TRBD2. V lost 1 base to trimming and J lost 4 bases; unmatched junction nucleotides: 0. The CDR3 has 12 amino acids. Germline assignment: CDR1 GTSNPN and CDR2 SVGIG (reference sequence). CDR3: CAWSAGGETQYF. As DNA, the CDR3 is TGTGCCTGGAGTGCGGGGGGAGAGACCCAGTACTTC.

Many counts were recorded for this clonotype. The chain combines TRBV19 with TRBJ2-5; the match to TRBD1 covers 9 bases. V shed 5 bases, J shed 2 bases, and the junction held 6 bases outside the gene matches. The CDR3 runs 15 residues. The germline V gene has CDR1 LNHDA and CDR2 SQIVND (reference sequence). The chain's CDR3 is CASSPTGTGQETQYF. The CDR3 DNA reads TGTGCCAGTAGTCCCACCGGGACAGGGCAAGAGACCCAGTACTTC.

This rearrangement joins TRBV24-1 to TRBJ1-2; D unresolved. The CDR3 extends over 13 amino acids. In germline, CDR1 is KGHDR, CDR2 SFDVKD. V was clipped by 7 bases and J by 1 base, with 9 bases between them. The CDR3 sequence: CATRADGNYGYTF. The CDR3 DNA is TGTGCCACCAGGGCCGACGGTAACTATGGCTACACCTTC.

In its sample, this clonotype was seen a few times. The chain links TRBV18 to TRBJ2-5, with 7 bases aligning to TRBD1. CDR3 length: 13 amino acids. CDR1 and CDR2 (germline): KGHSH, LQKENI. Germline trimming cut 4 bases from V and 4 bases from J; bases unmatched to any gene: 3. DNA for the CDR3: TGTGCCAGCTCACAGAACAGGGGAGAGACCCAGTACTTC. Protein sequence: CASSQNRGETQYF. Combining the CDR3 with reference TRBV18 and TRBJ2-5 gives the whole variable domain NAGVMQNPRHLVRRRGQEARLRCSPMKGHSHVYWYRQLPEEGLKFMVYLQKENIIDESGMPKERFSAEFPKEGPSILRIQQVVRGDSAAYFCASSQNRGETQYFGPGTRLLVL.

This clonotype was recorded a few times. The chain joins TRBV2 to TRBJ2-7; TRBD1 agrees at 8 bases. Germline V gives CDR1 SNHLY, CDR2 FYNNEI. V was pared by 6 bases and J by 5 bases, with 12 bases of the junction left unmatched. The CDR3 length is 15 residues. CDR3 residues: CASSQGTGRVHEQYF. CDR3 in DNA: TGTGCCAGCAGCCAGGGGACAGGCCGGGTTCACGAGCAGTACTTC.

The rearrangement links TRBV6-1 to TRBJ2-2, with 13 bases identical to TRBD2. Germline assignment: CDR1 MNHNS and CDR2 SASEGT. V shed 4 bases and J 4 bases; nucleotides not matched to a gene: 9. The CDR3 runs 18 residues. The CDR3 here is CASSGLLAGGRSTGELFF. The DNA of the CDR3 is TGTGCCAGCAGTGGCTTACTAGCGGGGGGGCGTTCCACCGGGGAGCTGTTTTTT.

The chain carries TRBV27 and TRBJ2-3, with D possibly matching TRBD2 (5 bases). Trimming removed 4 bases from V and 3 bases from J, with 17 bases in between. There are 16 residues in the CDR3. Germline values: CDR1 MNHEY, CDR2 SMNVEV (reference sequence). This CDR3 reads CASSSLGGRVTDTQYF. For the CDR3, the DNA is TGTGCCAGCAGTTCCCTAGGAGGCAGAGTGACAGATACGCAGTATTTT.

This clonotype came up a few times. The V call is TRBV20-1, the J call TRBJ2-7; TRBD1 agrees at 7 bases. V was clipped by 1 base and J by 9 bases; unmatched bases: 18. The CDR3 consists of 16 residues. Germline V gene lookup returns CDR1 DFQATT and CDR2 SNEGSKA (reference sequence). CDR3: CSARGAGTAVYEVQYF. In DNA, the CDR3 is TGCAGTGCTAGAGGGGCCGGGACAGCTGTTTACGAGGTGCAGTACTTC.

Ten or more counts support this clonotype. The chain combines TRBV6-6 with TRBJ1-5; 7 positions agree with TRBD1. This CDR3 spans 14 amino acids. The germline V gene has CDR1 MNHNY and CDR2 SVGAGI (reference sequence). The V segment lost 7 bases and the J segment 0 bases; nucleotides outside the gene matches: 3. The CDR3 coding sequence is TGTGCCAGCACCTGGACAGGTAGCAATCAGCCCCAGCATTTT. It is translated as CASTWTGSNQPQHF.

The chain is built from TRBV29-1 and TRBJ2-7; TRBD1 might be the D (5 bases). The germline V and J ends were trimmed by 1 base and 3 bases, with 13 bases remaining between them. Germline values: CDR1 SQVTM, CDR2 ANQGSEA. CDR3 size: 14 residues. The CDR3 sequence: CSVEVVGQGYEQYF. Written as DNA, the CDR3 is TGCAGCGTTGAAGTGGTGGGCCAGGGCTACGAGCAGTACTTC.